Each of the 25 T cell receptor beta chains below was sequenced from the same sample in a study of T cell repertoires in cytomegalovirus infection. TCRdb analysed the reads with MiXCR anew, one entry per CDR3 protein. The sample has around 440,000 distinct CDR3 sequences, 11% seen once; the top ten hold about 9.4%. The sample taken for sequencing was PBMCs. The receptors originated from a human donor in good health (CMV status not recorded). Some clones in this sample may be carry-over from other donors' samples.

This clonotype was seen many times. The rearrangement uses TRBV7-4 and TRBJ2-5; perhaps TRBD2 as D (5 bases). V was clipped by 2 bases and J by 4 bases, with 17 bases between them. CDR1 and CDR2 from the germline V gene are SGHVT and SQSDAQ. The CDR3 is 16 residues long. The CDR3 loop reads CASSLRTRAGGETQYF. Written as DNA, the CDR3 is TGTGCCAGCAGCTTACGGACCCGGGCTGGAGGAGAGACCCAGTACTTC. The full variable domain, in which reference TRBV7-4 and TRBJ2-5 provide the parts outside the CDR3, is GAGVSQSPRYKVAKRGRDVALRCDSISGHVTLYWYRQTLGQGSEVLTYSQSDAQRDKSGRPSGRFSAERPERSVSTLKIQRTEQGDSAVYLCASSLRTRAGGETQYFGPGTRLLVL.

This clonotype was counted a few times. The rearrangement uses TRBV7-9 and TRBJ2-2; tentative D call: TRBD1 (5 bases). There are 15 residues in the CDR3. Germline V gene sequence: CDR1 SEHNR, CDR2 FQNEAQ (reference sequence). The ends were cut back, 7 bases at V and 0 bases at J, with 12 bases in the middle. CDR3: CASTQGASNTGELFF. The CDR3 DNA reads as TGTGCCAGCACCCAAGGGGCCTCGAACACCGGGGAGCTGTTTTTT.

There are a few counts of this clonotype. The chain couples TRBV25-1 to TRBJ2-5; no reliable D call. CDR3 length: 13 amino acids. Per germline, CDR1 MGHDK and CDR2 SYGVNS. The V end lost 6 bases, the J end lost 2 bases, and 10 bases lay between the germline ends. Here the CDR3 DNA reads TGTGCCAGCAGCAACCGGGTGCAAGAGACCCAGTACTTC. This sequence encodes CASSNRVQETQYF.

This clonotype has at least ten counts. This chain connects TRBV7-8 to TRBJ1-2; TRBD1 matches 7 bases. J lost 5 bases, V lost 2 bases, and 14 bases had no gene match. The CDR3 is made up of 17 amino acids. Germline loops: CDR1 SGHVS, CDR2 FQNEAQ. CDR3 amino acids: CASSLTQGLRYEYGYTF. The CDR3, as DNA: TGTGCCAGCAGCTTAACACAGGGGTTACGCTATGAATATGGCTACACCTTC.

This clonotype showed up many times. This sequence joins TRBV7-2 and TRBJ1-2; no reliable D call. Per the germline V gene, CDR1 is SGHTA and CDR2 is FQGNSA. The CDR3 runs 15 residues. V was pared by 5 bases and J by 6 bases, with 19 bases between. CDR3 amino acids: CASSPLGGNAHGYTF. CDR3 in DNA: TGTGCCAGCAGCCCCTTAGGAGGCAACGCACATGGCTACACCTTC.

This clonotype was detected ten times or more. The chain uses TRBV12-3 or TRBV12-4 and TRBJ1-1; D gene unclear. With 6 bases removed from V and 1 base from J, the gap between germline ends came to 12 bases. The CDR3 runs 14 residues. DNA for the CDR3: TGTGCCAGCAGAGACGTAAGGAGGAACACTGAAGCTTTCTTT. This codes for CASRDVRRNTEAFF.

Ten or more counts support this clonotype. The chain links TRBV7-9 to TRBJ1-3; 7 bases are a match to TRBD1. Germline values: CDR1 SEHNR, CDR2 FQNEAQ (reference sequence). This CDR3 is built from 17 residues. V trimming: 7 bases; J trimming: 4 bases; junction bases outside the gene matches: 16. The CDR3 is CASTPGVGGVNGNTIYF. The CDR3 DNA reads TGTGCCAGCACCCCGGGGGTAGGGGGCGTAAACGGAAACACCATATATTTT.

This sequence joins TRBV24-1 and TRBJ2-5; 9 nucleotides match TRBD1. Germline CDR1 is KGHDR and CDR2 is SFDVKD. Trimming cost V 4 bases and J 4 bases; bases outside gene matches: 3. The CDR3 is made up of 14 amino acids. CDR3 in DNA: TGTGCCACCAGTGACCCGACAGGGGGAGAGACCCAGTACTTC. Translating it yields CATSDPTGGETQYF.

The V and J genes are TRBV5-4 and TRBJ2-5; tentatively, D is TRBD2 (6 bases). The CDR3 extends over 16 amino acids. V was cut by 3 bases and J by 0 bases, with 15 bases left in between. Germline V gene sequence: CDR1 SGHNT, CDR2 YYREEE (reference sequence). CDR3 sequence (DNA): TGTGCCAGCAGCTCGAGAAAGCGGGCTAACCAAGAGACCCAGTACTTC. Amino acid sequence: CASSSRKRANQETQYF.

V is TRBV4-2 and J is TRBJ2-7; possible D gene TRBD2, 6 bases. Trimming removed 3 bases from V and 6 bases from J, with 12 bases in between. The CDR3 runs 13 residues. The germline V gene has CDR1 LGHNA and CDR2 YNFKEQ. The CDR3 coding sequence is TGTGCCAGCAGCCACGGGGGTGGAAGCGAGCAGTACTTC. It codes for CASSHGGGSEQYF.

This clonotype was recorded at least ten times. The CDR3 nucleotides read TGTGCCAGCACCTTTTGGACAGTTTTCAACGAGCAGTACTTC. Translated, it gives CASTFWTVFNEQYF. The J gene is TRBJ2-7, the V gene TRBV12-3 or TRBV12-4; D perhaps matches TRBD1 (6 bases). V was shortened by 7 bases and J by 5 bases, with 18 bases between the two germline ends. CDR3 length: 14 residues.

The table lists this clonotype with many counts. The genes are TRBV13 and TRBJ1-2; tentative D call: TRBD1 (5 bases). The germline CDR1 and CDR2 sequences are PRHDT and FYEKMQ (reference sequence). Trimming pared 4 bases from V and 8 bases from J, leaving 11 bases between. The CDR3 sequence is 12 residues long. DNA of the CDR3: TGTGCCAGCAGCTACCGGGACTCGGGCTACACCTTC. Translated, it gives CASSYRDSGYTF.

This clonotype was counted a few times. The rearrangement uses TRBV18 and TRBJ2-5; 7 positions agree with TRBD2. Germline V gene sequence: CDR1 KGHSH, CDR2 LQKENI. The CDR3 runs 18 residues. The V and J ends lost 5 bases and 0 bases, in that order; junction bases with no gene match: 15. CDR3 sequence (DNA): TGTGCCAGCTCATCTCAAGAAAGACTAGCTTCGGACCAAGAGACCCAGTACTTC. This translates into CASSSQERLASDQETQYF. The full variable domain, in which reference TRBV18 and TRBJ2-5 provide the parts outside the CDR3, is NAGVMQNPRHLVRRRGQEARLRCSPMKGHSHVYWYRQLPEEGLKFMVYLQKENIIDESGMPKERFSAEFPKEGPSILRIQQVVRGDSAAYFCASSSQERLASDQETQYFGPGTRLLVL.

This clonotype was seen only a few times. The chain couples TRBV10-3 to TRBJ1-1, with 7 bases identical to TRBD1. With 0 bases clipped from V and 6 bases from J, the junction kept 7 bases outside the gene matches. There are 15 residues in the CDR3. Per germline, CDR1 ENHRY and CDR2 SYGVKD. CDR3 bases: TGTGCCATCAGTGAGTCGTCGACAGGGAGGCCTGAAGCTTTCTTT. Protein: CAISESSTGRPEAFF.

This clonotype appeared a few times. CDR3 sequence reads: CASSAGLAGGNEQFF. The CDR3, as DNA: TGTGCCAGCAGCGCGGGACTAGCGGGGGGAAATGAGCAGTTCTTC. The rearrangement uses TRBV9 and TRBJ2-1; 15 bases map to TRBD2. V lost 3 bases and J lost 7; bases outside the gene matches: 2. The length of the CDR3 is 15 residues. Looked up from germline, CDR1 is SGDLS and CDR2 is YYNGEE.

CDR3 DNA: TGTGCCAGCAGTACCCTGAGAAGTATTCAAGAGACCCAGTACTTC. It encodes CASSTLRSIQETQYF. The chain employs TRBV28 and TRBJ2-5, with D unresolved. CDR1 MDHEN and CDR2 SYDVKM come from the germline V gene. V was trimmed by 5 bases and J by 2 bases, leaving 15 bases between them. The CDR3 is made up of 15 amino acids.

This clonotype was detected ten times or more. The rearrangement joins TRBV7-9 to TRBJ2-6, with D perhaps matching TRBD2 (6 bases). Germline V gene lookup returns CDR1 SEHNR and CDR2 FQNEAQ (reference sequence). Trimming left V 8 bases short and J 0 bases short, with 14 bases between. The CDR3 sequence is 16 residues long. The CDR3 loop is CASPGEMSSGANVLTF. CDR3 DNA: TGTGCCAGCCCGGGGGAGATGAGCTCTGGGGCCAACGTCCTGACTTTC.

This clonotype appeared a few times. V is TRBV5-4 and J is TRBJ2-1, with D unclear. Trimming took off 0 bases at V and 9 bases at J, with 7 bases between the two ends. CDR3 size: 12 residues. Germline V gives CDR1 SGHNT, CDR2 YYREEE (reference sequence). The CDR3 sequence is CASSLGTPEQFF. The CDR3 DNA is TGTGCCAGCAGCTTGGGGACCCCTGAGCAGTTCTTC.

The sample holds many counts of this clonotype. J is TRBJ2-4 and V is TRBV10-3; D tentatively fits TRBD1 or TRBD2 (7 bases each). Germline V CDR1 and CDR2: ENHRY, SYGVKD. CDR3 size: 18 residues. The ends were cut back, 2 bases at V and 0 bases at J, with 17 bases in the middle. The CDR3 coding sequence is TGTGCCATCAGTGAGAGGCAGGGGGGGGCCCTAGCCAAAAACATTCAGTACTTC. Protein: CAISERQGGALAKNIQYF.

This clonotype appeared many times. The genes are TRBV5-6 and TRBJ2-1; 8 bases are a match to TRBD2. J lost 1 base, V lost 2 bases, and 5 bases had no gene match. The CDR3 is made up of 16 amino acids. Germline V CDR1 and CDR2: SGHDT, YYEEEE. This chain's CDR3 is CASSFWAGGSYNEQFF. CDR3 DNA sequence: TGTGCCAGCAGCTTCTGGGCGGGAGGTTCCTACAATGAGCAGTTCTTC.

This clonotype occurred many times. This chain links TRBV28 with TRBJ2-5, with 9 bases identical to TRBD1. The V and J ends lost 6 bases and 4 bases, in that order; junction bases with no gene match: 12. Germline loops: CDR1 MDHEN, CDR2 SYDVKM. CDR3 length equals 16 residues. CDR3 region: CASRSTGQGAAETQYF. CDR3 coding DNA: TGTGCCAGCAGGTCGACGGGACAGGGAGCGGCAGAGACCCAGTACTTC.

This clonotype has at least ten counts. This chain joins TRBV12-3 or TRBV12-4 and TRBJ1-6, with D possibly being TRBD1 (5 bases). The CDR3 loop spans 12 amino acids. Between the trimmed V and J ends, which lost 2 bases and 9 bases, there was a span of 5 bases. The chain's CDR3 is CASSLRGSPLHF. The CDR3 DNA sequence: TGTGCCAGCAGTTTAAGGGGTTCACCCCTCCACTTT.

J is TRBJ2-5 and V is TRBV4-1; TRBD2 agrees at 7 bases. Germline CDR1 MGHRA, CDR2 YSYEKL. CDR3 size: 15 residues. Trimming cost V 4 bases and J 4 bases; bases outside gene matches: 9. CDR3 coding DNA: TGCGCCAGCAGCCCCGGGACTACTTTGGGAGAGACCCAGTACTTC. Encoded protein: CASSPGTTLGETQYF.

The V and J genes are TRBV29-1 and TRBJ1-4; D possibly corresponds to TRBD1 (5 bases). CDR1 and CDR2 from the germline V gene are SQVTM and ANQGSEA. CDR3 length equals 12 residues. Trimming stripped 6 bases from V and 7 bases from J, with 12 bases between. CDR3 sequence reads: CSVEVGTEKLFF. The DNA of the CDR3 is TGCAGCGTCGAGGTGGGGACTGAAAAACTGTTTTTT.

The CDR3 loop is CSANLQGALYGYTF. The CDR3 DNA reads as TGCAGTGCAAACCTACAGGGGGCCCTCTATGGCTACACCTTC. The chain has TRBV20-1 and TRBJ1-2; 9 nucleotides match TRBD1. CDR3 length equals 14 residues. CDR1 is DFQATT, CDR2 SNEGSKA, per germline (reference sequence). The V gene end was trimmed by 6 bases and the J gene end by 4 bases; junction bases not matched to a gene: 9.